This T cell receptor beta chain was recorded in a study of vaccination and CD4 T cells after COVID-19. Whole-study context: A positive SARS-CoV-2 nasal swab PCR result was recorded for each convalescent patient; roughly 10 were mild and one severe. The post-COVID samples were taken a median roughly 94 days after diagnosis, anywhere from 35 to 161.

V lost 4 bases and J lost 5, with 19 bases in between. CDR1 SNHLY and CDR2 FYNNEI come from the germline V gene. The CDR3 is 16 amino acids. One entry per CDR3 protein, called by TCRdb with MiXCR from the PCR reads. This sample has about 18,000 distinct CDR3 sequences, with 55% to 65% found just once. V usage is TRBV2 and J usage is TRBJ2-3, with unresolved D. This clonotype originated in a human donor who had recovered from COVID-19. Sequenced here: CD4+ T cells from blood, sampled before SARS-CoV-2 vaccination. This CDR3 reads CASSARLALSGDTQYF. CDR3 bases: TGTGCCAGCAGTGCCCGTCTCGCCTTATCAGGAGATACGCAGTATTTT. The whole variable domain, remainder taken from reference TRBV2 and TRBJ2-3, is EPEVTQTPSHQVTQMGQEVILRCVPISNHLYFYWYRQILGQKVEFLVSFYNNEISEKSEIFDDQFSVERPDGSNFTLKIRSTKLEDSAMYFCASSARLALSGDTQYFGPGTRLTVL.